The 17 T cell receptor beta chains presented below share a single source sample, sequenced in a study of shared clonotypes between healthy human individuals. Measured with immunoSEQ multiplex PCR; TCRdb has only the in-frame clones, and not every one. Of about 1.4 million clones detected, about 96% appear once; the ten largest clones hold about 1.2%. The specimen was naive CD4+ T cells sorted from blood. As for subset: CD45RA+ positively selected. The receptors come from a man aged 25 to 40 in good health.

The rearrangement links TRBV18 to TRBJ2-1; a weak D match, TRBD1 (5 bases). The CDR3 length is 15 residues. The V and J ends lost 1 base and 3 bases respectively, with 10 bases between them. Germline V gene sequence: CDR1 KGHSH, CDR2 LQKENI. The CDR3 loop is CASSPRTTYYNEQFF. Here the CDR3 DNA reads TGTGCCAGCTCACCACGGACAACATACTACAATGAGCAGTTCTTC.

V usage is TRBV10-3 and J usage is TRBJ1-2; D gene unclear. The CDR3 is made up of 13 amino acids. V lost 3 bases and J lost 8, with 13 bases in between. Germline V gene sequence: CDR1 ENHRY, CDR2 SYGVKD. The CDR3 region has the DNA TGTGCCATCAGTGAAAATTCCGGAGGCGGCTACACCTTC. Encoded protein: CAISENSGGGYTF.

Written as DNA, the CDR3 is TGTGCCATCAGGGCCCCGGGGGCTAACTATGGCTACACCTTC. This translates into CAIRAPGANYGYTF. This chain joins TRBV10-3 and TRBJ1-2; perhaps TRBD1 as D (5 bases). The CDR3 spans 14 residues. Germline CDR1 and CDR2: ENHRY and SYGVKD. V shed 6 bases and J shed 0 bases, with 11 bases lying between them.

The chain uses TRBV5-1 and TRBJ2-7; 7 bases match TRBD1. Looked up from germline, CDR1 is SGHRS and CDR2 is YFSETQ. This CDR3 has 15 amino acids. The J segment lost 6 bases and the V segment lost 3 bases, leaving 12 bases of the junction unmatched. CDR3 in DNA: TGCGCCAGCAGCTCGATGACAGGGAAGTCCGGCGAGCAGTACTTC. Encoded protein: CASSSMTGKSGEQYF.

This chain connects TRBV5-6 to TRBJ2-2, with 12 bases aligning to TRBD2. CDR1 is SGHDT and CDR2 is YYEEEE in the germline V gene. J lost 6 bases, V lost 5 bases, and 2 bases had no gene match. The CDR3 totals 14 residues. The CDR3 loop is CASSLAGGPGELFF. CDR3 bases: TGTGCCAGCAGTCTAGCGGGAGGGCCCGGGGAGCTGTTTTTT.

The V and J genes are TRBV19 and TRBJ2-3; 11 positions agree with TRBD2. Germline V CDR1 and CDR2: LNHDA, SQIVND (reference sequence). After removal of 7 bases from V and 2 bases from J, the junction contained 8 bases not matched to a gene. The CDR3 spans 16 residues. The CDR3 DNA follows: TGTGCCAGTACCCCGACTAGCGGGATCCTCACAGATACGCAGTATTTT. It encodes CASTPTSGILTDTQYF.

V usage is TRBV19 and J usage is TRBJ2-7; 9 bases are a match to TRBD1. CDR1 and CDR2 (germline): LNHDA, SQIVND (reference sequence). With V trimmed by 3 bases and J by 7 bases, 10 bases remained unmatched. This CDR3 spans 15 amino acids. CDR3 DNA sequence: TGTGCCAGTAGTATTTTCGGACAGGGGTCGAATGAGCAGTACTTC. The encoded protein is CASSIFGQGSNEQYF.

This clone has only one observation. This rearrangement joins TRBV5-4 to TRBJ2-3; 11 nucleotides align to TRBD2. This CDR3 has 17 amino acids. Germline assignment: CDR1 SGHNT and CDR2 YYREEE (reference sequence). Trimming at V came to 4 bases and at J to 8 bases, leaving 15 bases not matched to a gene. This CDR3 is CASSPGGSSGRLGTQYF. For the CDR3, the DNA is TGTGCCAGCAGCCCCGGGGGTTCTAGCGGGAGGTTGGGTACGCAGTATTTT.

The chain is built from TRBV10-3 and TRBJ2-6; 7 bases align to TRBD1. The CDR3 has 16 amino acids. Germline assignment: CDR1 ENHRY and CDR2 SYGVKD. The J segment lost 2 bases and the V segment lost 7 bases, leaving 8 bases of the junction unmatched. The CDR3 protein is CAITRDSPTGANVLTF. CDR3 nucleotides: TGTGCCATCACCCGGGACAGTCCTACTGGGGCCAACGTCCTGACTTTC.

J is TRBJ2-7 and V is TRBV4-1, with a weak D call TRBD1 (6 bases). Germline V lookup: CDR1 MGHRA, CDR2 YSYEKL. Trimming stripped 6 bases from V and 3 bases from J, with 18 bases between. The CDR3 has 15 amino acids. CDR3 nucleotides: TGCGCCAGCAGTAAAACAGGGTCCCCCCTCTACGAGCAGTACTTC. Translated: CASSKTGSPLYEQYF.

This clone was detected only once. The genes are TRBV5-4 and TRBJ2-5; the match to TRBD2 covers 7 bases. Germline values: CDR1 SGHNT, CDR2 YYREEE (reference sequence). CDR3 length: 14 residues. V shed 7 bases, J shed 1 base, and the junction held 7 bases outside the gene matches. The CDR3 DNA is TGTGCCAGCTCCATGGGAGGGGTCCAAGAGACCCAGTACTTC. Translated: CASSMGGVQETQYF.

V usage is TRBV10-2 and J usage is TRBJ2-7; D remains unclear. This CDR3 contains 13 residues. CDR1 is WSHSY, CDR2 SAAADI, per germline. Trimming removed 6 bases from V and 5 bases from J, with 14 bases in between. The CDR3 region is CASRDLTAHEQYF. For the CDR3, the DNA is TGCGCCAGCAGGGACCTAACAGCCCACGAGCAGTACTTC.

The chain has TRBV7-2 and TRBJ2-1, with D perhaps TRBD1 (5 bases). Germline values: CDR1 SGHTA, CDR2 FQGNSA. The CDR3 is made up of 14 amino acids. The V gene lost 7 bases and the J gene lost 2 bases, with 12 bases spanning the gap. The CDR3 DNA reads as TGTGCCAGCACCCCAGGGCGGCCCTACAATGAGCAGTTCTTC. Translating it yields CASTPGRPYNEQFF.

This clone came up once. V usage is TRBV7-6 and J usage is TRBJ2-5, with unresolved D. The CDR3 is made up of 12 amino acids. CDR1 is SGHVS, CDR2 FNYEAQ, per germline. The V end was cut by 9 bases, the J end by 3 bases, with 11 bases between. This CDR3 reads CASRGLKETQYF. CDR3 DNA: TGTGCCAGTCGCGGATTAAAAGAGACCCAGTACTTC.

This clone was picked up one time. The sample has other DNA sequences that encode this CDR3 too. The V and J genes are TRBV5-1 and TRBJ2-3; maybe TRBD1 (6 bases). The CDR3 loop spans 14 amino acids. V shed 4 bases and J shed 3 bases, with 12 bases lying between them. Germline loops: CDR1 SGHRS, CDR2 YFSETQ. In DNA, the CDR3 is TGCGCCAGCAGCCTGGTGGACAGTACAGATACGCAGTATTTT. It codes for CASSLVDSTDTQYF.

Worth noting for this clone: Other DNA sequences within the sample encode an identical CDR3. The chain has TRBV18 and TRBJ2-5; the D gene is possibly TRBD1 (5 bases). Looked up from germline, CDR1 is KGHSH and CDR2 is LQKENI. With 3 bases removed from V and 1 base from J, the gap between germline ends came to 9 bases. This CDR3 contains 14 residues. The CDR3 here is CASSPQRGQETQYF. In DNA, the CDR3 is TGTGCCAGCTCACCTCAAAGGGGCCAAGAGACCCAGTACTTC. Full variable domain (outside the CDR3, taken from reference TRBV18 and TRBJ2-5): NAGVMQNPRHLVRRRGQEARLRCSPMKGHSHVYWYRQLPEEGLKFMVYLQKENIIDESGMPKERFSAEFPKEGPSILRIQQVVRGDSAAYFCASSPQRGQETQYFGPGTRLLVL.

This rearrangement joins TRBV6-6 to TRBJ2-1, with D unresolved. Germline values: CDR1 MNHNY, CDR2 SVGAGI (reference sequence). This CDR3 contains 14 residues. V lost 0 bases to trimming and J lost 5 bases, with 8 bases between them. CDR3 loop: CASSYSGAHNEQFF. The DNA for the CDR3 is TGTGCCAGCAGTTACTCAGGAGCTCACAATGAGCAGTTCTTC.